This T cell receptor beta chain stems from a study of cytomegalovirus exposure and HLA in healthy donors. Study observations and caveats: Specificity of a few CMV-associated chains for CMV antigens was verified in vitro. Presence/absence analyses assumed roughly uniform sequencing depth across donors, which may not hold.

Everyone who donated was a healthy bone marrow donor. The PCR employed 60 Vbeta primers together with 13 Jbeta primers. Profiled with immunoSEQ multiplex PCR; TCRdb holds only in-frame clones, not every one. Here the sample spans over 100,000 clones, around three quarters being singletons. V lost 5 bases and J lost 4, with 13 bases in between. The CDR3 loop spans 14 amino acids. Germline V CDR1 and CDR2: MNHNS, SASEGT. Of note for this clone: Its target is unknown.

This rearrangement joins TRBV6-1 to TRBJ2-3; D might be TRBD2 (6 bases). The clonotype was recovered from a young woman in good health and CMV-seronegative. What was sequenced was PBMCs. In DNA, the CDR3 is TGTGCCAGCAGTCCCCACCCGGGAGCAGATACGCAGTATTTT. It encodes CASSPHPGADTQYF.